Listed below are T cell receptor beta chains from one sample, sequenced in a study of PD-L1 blockade in urothelial cancer. Libraries were prepared by immunoSEQ multiplex PCR; TCRdb keeps only in-frame clonotypes and omits some of them. The sample yields approximately 65,000 clones, approximately 91% seen once. The specimen comprised PBMCs, sampled around atezolizumab (anti-PD-L1) treatment. All receptors derive from a man aged 60 to 75 with urothelial cancer. The CDR3 runs from the conserved cysteine through the conserved F or W. D genes are given only for firm matches. Size is omitted from some rows. Given values are once, few, many or a class for expanded clones.

d_call	v_call	clone_size	j_call	cdr3_aa	cdr3_nt
TRBD1	TRBV19	few	TRBJ2-7	CASTSTGWNEQYF	TGTGCCAGTACCTCGACAGGGTGGAACGAGCAGTACTTC
-	TRBV29-1	-	TRBJ2-3	CSVDGGTDTQYF	TGCAGCGTCGACGGGGGAACAGATACGCAGTATTTT
-	TRBV7-9	-	TRBJ1-4	CASSLPRGKLFF	TGTGCCAGCAGCTTACCCAGGGGCAAACTGTTTTTT
-	TRBV7-9	-	TRBJ1-4	CASSQAGGATNEKLFF	TGTGCCAGCAGCCAGGCGGGGGGCGCAACTAATGAAAAACTGTTTTTT
TRBD1	TRBV4-1	-	TRBJ1-2	CASSQTTGGIYGYTF	TGCGCCAGCAGCCAAACGACAGGGGGCATCTATGGCTACACCTTC
TRBD2	TRBV11-2	-	TRBJ2-2	CASSLGTRVAGELFF	TGTGCCAGCAGCTTAGGGACTAGGGTCGCCGGGGAGCTGTTTTTT
TRBD1	TRBV5-1	-	TRBJ1-1	CASSSMTDRATEAFF	TGCGCCAGCAGCTCCATGACGGACAGGGCCACTGAAGCTTTCTTT
-	TRBV11-3	-	TRBJ2-3	CASSFGEGKDTQYF	TGTGCCAGCAGCTTCGGCGAGGGAAAGGATACGCAGTATTTT
-	TRBV9	-	TRBJ1-4	CASSVDQVGQKLFF	TGTGCCAGCAGCGTGGACCAGGTGGGGCAAAAACTGTTTTTT
-	TRBV19	-	TRBJ1-1	CASTLFGSRGYTEAFF	TGTGCCAGTACCTTATTTGGATCCAGGGGTTACACTGAAGCTTTCTTT
-	TRBV27	-	TRBJ2-7	CASSRLPTNSYEQYF	TGTGCCAGCAGCCGACTACCCACTAATTCCTACGAGCAGTACTTC
-	TRBV2	-	TRBJ2-1	CASSEAERGEQFF	TGTGCCAGCAGTGAAGCGGAACGGGGAGAGCAGTTCTTC
-	TRBV7-8	few	TRBJ2-7	CASSPLSLAVGSSYEQYF	TGTGCCAGCAGCCCCCTTTCCCTAGCAGTCGGGAGCTCCTACGAGCAGTACTTC
TRBD2	TRBV19	-	TRBJ2-3	CATGGGKADTQYF	TGTGCCACCGGGGGGGGGAAAGCAGATACGCAGTATTTT
-	TRBV7-8	-	TRBJ2-5	CASSLGAGNTKETQYF	TGTGCCAGCAGCTTAGGGGCGGGTAATACTAAAGAGACCCAGTACTTC
TRBD1	TRBV7-8	-	TRBJ2-5	CASSRDRGQETQYF	TGTGCCAGCAGCCGGGACAGAGGCCAAGAGACCCAGTACTTC
TRBD2	TRBV18	-	TRBJ2-4	CASSPGGAKNIQYF	TGTGCCAGCTCACCGGGGGGGGCCAAAAACATTCAGTACTTC
TRBD2	TRBV5-8	-	TRBJ2-3	CASSPAGTSGGAGTDTQYF	TGTGCCAGCAGCCCGGCCGGGACTAGCGGGGGGGCCGGCACAGATACGCAGTATTTT
-	TRBV6-4	once	TRBJ1-1	CASSDRGGGAFF	TGTGCCAGCAGTGACCGGGGCGGGGGAGCTTTCTTT
TRBD1	TRBV5-1	-	TRBJ1-4	CASSNRQGDEELFF	TGCGCCAGCAGCAATAGACAGGGGGATGAGGAACTGTTTTTT
-	TRBV21-1	-	TRBJ1-2	CVYQPGNYGYTF	TGTGTCTACCAACCGGGGAACTATGGCTACACCTTC
-	TRBV7-3	-	TRBJ1-1	CASSLTPGLRNTEAFF	TGTGCCAGCAGCTTAACACCGGGACTCAGGAACACTGAAGCTTTCTTT
TRBD2	TRBV14	-	TRBJ2-2	CASRSSGRTGELFF	TGTGCCAGCAGGTCTAGCGGGAGGACCGGGGAGCTGTTTTTT
-	TRBV2	-	TRBJ1-1	CASSHSRTLNTEAFF	TGTGCCAGCAGCCACTCCCGGACACTGAACACTGAAGCTTTCTTT
-	TRBV21-1	-	TRBJ2-4	CASSYRVRFGTIQYF	TGTGCCAGCAGCTACAGGGTCCGCTTCGGTACCATTCAGTACTTC
-	TRBV5-1	-	TRBJ2-5	CASSQRTTQETQYF	TGCGCCAGCAGCCAACGGACTACTCAAGAGACCCAGTACTTC
TRBD1	TRBV5-6	-	TRBJ2-3	CASSRSDRVTDTQYF	TGTGCCAGCAGCCGCTCCGACAGGGTCACAGATACGCAGTATTTT
-	TRBV29-1	-	TRBJ1-2	CSVVAGIHGYTF	TGCAGCGTTGTAGCAGGGATCCACGGCTACACCTTC
TRBD1	TRBV5-1	once	TRBJ1-1	CASSFRDSGTTEAFF	TGCGCCAGCAGCTTCCGGGACAGTGGAACCACTGAAGCTTTCTTT